This T cell receptor beta chain stems from a study of blood T cell repertoires in COVID-19. The overall study: Sources were T cells, B-cell-depleted T cells, or PBMCs; the material itself was cDNA or gDNA.

V lost 0 bases and J 3 bases, leaving 10 bases between the germline ends. Germline CDR1 is SGHRS and CDR2 is YFSETQ. This CDR3 is built from 15 residues. Authors' data handling: Amplified reference gene primers provided the basis for estimating nucleated cell counts. Clones were read by immunoSEQ multiplex PCR, and TCRdb kept only the in-frame ones, dropping some. Clone size and V and J calls were adopted from that table, with D and trimming inferred from the DNA. The sample has 350,000 to 450,000 clones, around 87% seen once. Seattle patients were enrolled during active infection and followed longitudinally.

This chain connects TRBV5-1 to TRBJ1-3, with no clear D. This sequence was found in an older woman with COVID-19, enrolled during active disease. The sample comprised peripheral blood. The CDR3 bases are TGCGCCAGCAGCTTGGTGTCCGGGAATGGAAACACCATATATTTT. It encodes CASSLVSGNGNTIYF.